This T cell receptor beta chain was captured by sequencing in a study of blood T cell repertoires in COVID-19. This CDR3 has 15 amino acids. CDR1 is MNHEY, CDR2 SMNVEV, per germline (reference sequence). The V gene lost 2 bases and the J gene lost 1 base, with 10 bases spanning the gap. In the original analysis: Reference gene primers were amplified, and this amplification served to estimate nucleated cell counts. This table comes from immunoSEQ multiplex PCR, and its TCRdb copy is limited to in-frame clones, with some not included. V and J calls and clone size come straight from that table; D and trimming were deduced from the DNA. Of over 45,000 clones in the sample, around four fifths were seen once.

Material for sequencing was peripheral blood. The rearrangement joins TRBV27 to TRBJ2-3; D perhaps matches TRBD2 (5 bases). This receptor was taken from a man in his forties with acute or convalescent COVID-19. The CDR3 reads CASSLRQRGTDTQYF. CDR3 DNA: TGTGCCAGCAGTTTAAGGCAGAGGGGCACAGATACGCAGTATTTT.